This T cell receptor beta chain was sequenced in a study of cytomegalovirus exposure and HLA in healthy donors. Study overall: The 130 or so validation repertoires used the same platform as the 550 to 700 first-cohort repertoires (as reported by a later analysis). Overall study findings and caveats: In vitro experiments confirmed that three CMV-associated chains were specific for CMV antigens. Listed as cytomegalovirus-associated were 150 to 200 TCR beta chains.

TCRdb keeps only in-frame clones here, not all; method: immunoSEQ multiplex PCR. This table holds roughly 75,000 clones, around 94% found once. In regard to this clone: The antigen is not known.

Trimming took off 1 base at V and 8 bases at J, with 18 bases between the two ends. This CDR3 comprises 16 residues. Germline V CDR1 and CDR2: LNHNV, YYDKDF (reference sequence). The rearrangement uses TRBV15 and TRBJ2-1; tentative D call: TRBD2 (6 bases). Sequenced sample: PBMCs. The origin of this receptor is a woman between 18 and 29 years old in good health and CMV-seronegative. This CDR3 is CATSRGPIGGAYEQFF. The CDR3, as DNA: TGTGCCACCAGCAGAGGACCGATCGGGGGAGCCTATGAGCAGTTCTTC.